Shown below are 5 T cell receptor beta chains from a single sample sequenced in a study of radiotherapy plus CTLA-4 blockade in lung cancer. Assay used: immunoSEQ multiplex PCR; TCRdb lists only in-frame clones, some missing. The sample shows tens of thousands of clones, about 79% of them seen only once. Sequenced material: peripheral blood, taken from a patient treated with radiotherapy plus ipilimumab. These receptors all come from a human donor with non-small cell lung cancer who had a partial response to radiotherapy plus ipilimumab. Some clones in this sample may be carry-over from other donors' samples.

This rearrangement joins TRBV11-2 to TRBJ2-5, with TRBD1 matching over 12 bases. The CDR3 consists of 14 residues. V trimming: 6 bases; J trimming: 5 bases; junction bases outside the gene matches: 4. Germline CDR1 reads SGHAT; CDR2 reads FQNNGV. The CDR3 loop is CASRGTGGWETQYF. Here the CDR3 DNA reads TGTGCCAGCAGAGGGACAGGGGGCTGGGAGACCCAGTACTTC.

The chain is built from TRBV6-4 and TRBJ2-7; 10 nucleotides line up with TRBD2. CDR3 length equals 17 residues. Losses at the gene ends were 0 bases for V and 3 bases for J; bases not matched to a gene: 8. Looked up from germline, CDR1 is MRHNA and CDR2 is SNTAGT. CDR3 loop: CASSDSTAGLAIYEQYF. CDR3 coding DNA: TGTGCCAGCAGTGACTCGACAGCGGGACTAGCGATCTACGAGCAGTACTTC.

In this sample, this clone turned up a few times. The chain joins TRBV5-8 to TRBJ1-5; D remains ambiguous. CDR1 SGHTS and CDR2 YDEGEE come from the germline V gene. The CDR3 runs 12 residues. Trimming took 0 bases from V and 7 from J, leaving 5 bases between them. CDR3 in DNA: TGTGCCAGCAGCTTGGCCCCGCAGCCCCAGCATTTT. Translation: CASSLAPQPQHF.

This clone appeared a few times. The chain employs TRBV6-6 and TRBJ2-5; D is unclear. Germline assignment: CDR1 MNHNY and CDR2 SVGAGI (reference sequence). The length of the CDR3 is 15 residues. V shed 0 bases and J shed 7 bases, with 15 bases lying between them. The CDR3 DNA reads TGTGCCAGCAGTTACTCGCAGGCCCGGCTCGGGACCCAGTACTTC. It is translated as CASSYSQARLGTQYF.

This chain joins TRBV4-2 and TRBJ2-5, with D unclear. Gene TRBJ2-7 matches the end of the DNA better, so the J call may be wrong. This CDR3 spans 16 amino acids. Per germline, CDR1 LGHNA and CDR2 YNFKEQ. The CDR3 here is CASSQVPSASMYEQYF. The DNA of the CDR3 is TGTGCCAGCAGCCAAGTTCCGAGCGCCTCCATGTACGAGCAGTACTTC.